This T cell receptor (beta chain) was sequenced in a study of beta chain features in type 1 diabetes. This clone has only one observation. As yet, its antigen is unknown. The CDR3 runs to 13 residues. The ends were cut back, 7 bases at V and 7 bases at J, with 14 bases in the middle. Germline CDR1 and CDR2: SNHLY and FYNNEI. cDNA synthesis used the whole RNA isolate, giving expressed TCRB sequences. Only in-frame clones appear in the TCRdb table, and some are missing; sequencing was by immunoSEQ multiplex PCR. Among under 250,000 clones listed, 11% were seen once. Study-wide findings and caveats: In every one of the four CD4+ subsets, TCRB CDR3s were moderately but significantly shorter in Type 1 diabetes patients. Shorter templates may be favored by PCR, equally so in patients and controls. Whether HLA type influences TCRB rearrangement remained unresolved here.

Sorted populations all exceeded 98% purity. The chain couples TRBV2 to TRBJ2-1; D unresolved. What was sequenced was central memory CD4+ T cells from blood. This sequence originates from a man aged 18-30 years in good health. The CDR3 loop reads CASIRAIGNEQFF. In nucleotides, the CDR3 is TGTGCCAGCATTCGGGCAATCGGGAATGAGCAGTTCTTC.